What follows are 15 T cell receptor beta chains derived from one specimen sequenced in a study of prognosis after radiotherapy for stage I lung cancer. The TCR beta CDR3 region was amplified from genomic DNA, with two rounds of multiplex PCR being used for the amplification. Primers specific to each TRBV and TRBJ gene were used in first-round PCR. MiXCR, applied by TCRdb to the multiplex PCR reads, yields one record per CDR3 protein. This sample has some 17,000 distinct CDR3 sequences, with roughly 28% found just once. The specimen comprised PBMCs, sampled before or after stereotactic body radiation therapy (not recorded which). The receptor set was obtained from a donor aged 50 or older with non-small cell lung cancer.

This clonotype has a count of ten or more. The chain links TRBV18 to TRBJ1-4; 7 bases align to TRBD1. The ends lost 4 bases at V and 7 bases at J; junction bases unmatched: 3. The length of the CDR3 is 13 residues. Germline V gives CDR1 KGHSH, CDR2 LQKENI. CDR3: CASSQGAFEKLFF. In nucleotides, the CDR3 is TGTGCCAGCTCACAGGGGGCTTTTGAAAAACTGTTTTTT.

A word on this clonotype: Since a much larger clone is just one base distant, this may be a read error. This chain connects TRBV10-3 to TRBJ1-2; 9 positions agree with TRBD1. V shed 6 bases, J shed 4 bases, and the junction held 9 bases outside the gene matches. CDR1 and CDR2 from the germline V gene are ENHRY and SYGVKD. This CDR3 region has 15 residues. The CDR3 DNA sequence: TGTGCCATCAGCCCCGGGACAGGGACGGCCTATGGCTACACCTTC. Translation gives CAISPGTGTAYGYTF.

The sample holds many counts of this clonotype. The CDR3 region is CASSPGTGHVYGYTF. CDR3 DNA sequence: TGTGCCAGCAGTCCGGGGACAGGTCACGTATATGGCTACACCTTC. V and J are TRBV27 and TRBJ1-2; TRBD1 matches 8 bases. CDR3 length: 15 residues. Germline CDR1 is MNHEY and CDR2 is SMNVEV (reference sequence). V gave up 5 bases and J gave up 5 bases; unmatched junction bases: 10.

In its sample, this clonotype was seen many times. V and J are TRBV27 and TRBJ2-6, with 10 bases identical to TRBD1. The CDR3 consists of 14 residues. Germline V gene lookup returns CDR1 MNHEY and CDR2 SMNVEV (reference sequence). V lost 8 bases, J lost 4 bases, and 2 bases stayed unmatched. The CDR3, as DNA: TGTGCCAGCGGGACAGGGGCCGGGGCCAACGTCCTGACTTTC. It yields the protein CASGTGAGANVLTF.

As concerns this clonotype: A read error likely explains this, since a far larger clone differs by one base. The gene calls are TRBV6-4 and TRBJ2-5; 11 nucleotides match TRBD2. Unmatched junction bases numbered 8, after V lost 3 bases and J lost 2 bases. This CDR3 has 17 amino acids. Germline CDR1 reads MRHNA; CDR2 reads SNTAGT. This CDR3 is CASSEEGGLAVQETQYF. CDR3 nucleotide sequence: TGTGCCAGCAGTGAAGAAGGGGGACTAGCGGTGCAAGAGACCCAGTACTTC.

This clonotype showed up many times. The CDR3 DNA sequence: TGTGCCAGTAGTATTTTAAGGGGAGGTGGTGAAAAACTGTTTTTT. It codes for CASSILRGGGEKLFF. The chain combines TRBV19 with TRBJ1-4; tentative D call: TRBD1 (5 bases). V lost 3 bases and J lost 7, with 15 bases in between. The germline V gene has CDR1 LNHDA and CDR2 SQIVND (reference sequence). This CDR3 comprises 15 residues.

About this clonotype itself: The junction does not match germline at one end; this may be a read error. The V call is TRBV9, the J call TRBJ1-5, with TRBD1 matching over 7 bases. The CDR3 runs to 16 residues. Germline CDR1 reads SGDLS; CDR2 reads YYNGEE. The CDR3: CAIINRAGDSKQPQHF. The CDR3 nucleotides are TGTGCCATCATCAACCGAGCGGGGGACAGCAAGCAGCCCCAGCATTTT.

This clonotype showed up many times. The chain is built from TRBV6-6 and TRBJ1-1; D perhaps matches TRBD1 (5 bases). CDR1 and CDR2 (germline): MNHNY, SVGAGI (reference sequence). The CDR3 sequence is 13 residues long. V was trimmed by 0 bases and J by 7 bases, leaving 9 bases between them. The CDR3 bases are TGTGCCAGCAGTTACTCGGGACCCTATGAAGCTTTCTTT. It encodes CASSYSGPYEAFF.

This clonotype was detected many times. For the CDR3, the DNA is TGCAGTGCAGTACGGGAGCGCAATGAGCAGTTCTTC. It yields the protein CSAVRERNEQFF. The V gene is TRBV20-1, the J gene TRBJ2-1; D is perhaps TRBD2 (6 bases). Looked up from germline, CDR1 is DFQATT and CDR2 is SNEGSKA (reference sequence). CDR3 length: 12 amino acids. Trimming pared 6 bases from V and 6 bases from J, leaving 12 bases between.

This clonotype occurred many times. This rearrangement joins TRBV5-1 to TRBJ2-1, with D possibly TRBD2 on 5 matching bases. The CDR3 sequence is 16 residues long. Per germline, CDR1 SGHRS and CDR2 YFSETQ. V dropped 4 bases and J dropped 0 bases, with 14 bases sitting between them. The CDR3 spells CASSPTIGGSYNEQFF. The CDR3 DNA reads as TGCGCCAGCAGCCCGACTATTGGTGGCTCCTACAATGAGCAGTTCTTC.

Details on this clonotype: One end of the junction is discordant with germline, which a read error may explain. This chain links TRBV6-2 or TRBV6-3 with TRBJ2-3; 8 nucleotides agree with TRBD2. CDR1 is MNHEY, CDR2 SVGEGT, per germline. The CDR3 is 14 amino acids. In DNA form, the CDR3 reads TGTGCCGGCAGGGAGACTAGCGTGATAAATACGCAGTATTTT. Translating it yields CAGRETSVINTQYF.

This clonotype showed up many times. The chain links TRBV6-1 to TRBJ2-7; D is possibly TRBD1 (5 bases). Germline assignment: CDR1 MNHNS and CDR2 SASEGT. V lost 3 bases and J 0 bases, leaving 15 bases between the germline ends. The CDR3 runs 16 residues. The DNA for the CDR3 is TGTGCCAGCAGTGATAGGTCTCACAGGCTCTCCTACGAGCAGTACTTC. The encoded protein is CASSDRSHRLSYEQYF.

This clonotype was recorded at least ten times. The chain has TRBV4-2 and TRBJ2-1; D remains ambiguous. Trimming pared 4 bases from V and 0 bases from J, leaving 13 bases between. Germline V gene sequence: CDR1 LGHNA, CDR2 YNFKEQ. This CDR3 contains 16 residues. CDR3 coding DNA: TGTGCCAGCAGCCTTTCTTTGCGGAACTCCTACAATGAGCAGTTCTTC. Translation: CASSLSLRNSYNEQFF.

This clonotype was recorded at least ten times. CDR3 in amino acids: CATSRDQGAGELFF. CDR3 DNA sequence: TGTGCCACCAGCAGAGATCAAGGGGCCGGGGAGCTGTTTTTT. This chain connects TRBV15 to TRBJ2-2, with D possibly TRBD1 on 5 matching bases. Deletions cut 0 bases from V and 6 bases from J, with 8 bases between. The V gene's germline CDR1 is LNHNV and CDR2 YYDKDF (reference sequence). The CDR3 spans 14 residues.

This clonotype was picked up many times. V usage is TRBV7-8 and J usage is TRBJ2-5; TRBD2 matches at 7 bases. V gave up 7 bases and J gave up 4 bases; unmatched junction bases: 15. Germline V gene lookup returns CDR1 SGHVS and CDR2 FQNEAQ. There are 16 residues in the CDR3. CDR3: CASTPSGWGGAETQYF. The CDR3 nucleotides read TGTGCCAGCACGCCGTCGGGGTGGGGGGGAGCAGAGACCCAGTACTTC.